Described below is a single TCR beta chain sequence and its context. PCR employed 60 Vbeta and 13 Jbeta primers. Generated by immunoSEQ multiplex PCR, the TCRdb table keeps only in-frame clones and is missing some. Found here are 150,000 to 200,000 clones, roughly nine tenths of them singletons; the top ten hold around 0.98%. This sample was included in a study of cytomegalovirus exposure and HLA in healthy donors. This clonotype was obtained from a boy younger than 10 in good health and CMV-seronegative. Sequencing used PBMCs.

This CDR3 reads CASSLARSGGTYNEQFF. CDR3 DNA sequence: TGTGCCAGCAGCTTGGCCCGATCGGGGGGCACCTACAATGAGCAGTTCTTC. The V and J genes are TRBV5-5 and TRBJ2-1, with D perhaps matching TRBD2 (7 bases). The CDR3 length is 17 residues. The germline gives CDR1 SGHKS, CDR2 YYEKEE (reference sequence). Trimming stripped 0 bases from V and 2 bases from J, with 15 bases between.